Each of the 25 T cell receptor beta chains below was sequenced from the same sample in a study of blood T cell repertoires in COVID-19 (dated by TCRdb to about 2020). The library came from the immunoSEQ multiplex PCR assay. Sourced from immuneACCESS, this table was stored by TCRdb with only in-frame sequences that have V and J called. A share of the clones is absent; for the studies checked, an unresolved V gene accounts for under half, and the remainder has no known explanation. Here the sample has 35,000 to 40,000 clones; approximately 80% occur a single time. The biggest ten clones account for 1.6% of the sample. The source material was peripheral blood. Receptors originate from a man in his sixties with COVID-19, enrolled during active disease.

The J gene is TRBJ2-7, the V gene TRBV19; D is unclear. This CDR3 spans 14 amino acids. V dropped 3 bases and J dropped 0 bases, with 9 bases sitting between them. The germline V gene has CDR1 LNHDA and CDR2 SQIVND (reference sequence). The CDR3 DNA reads TGTGCCAGTAGTATCTCCAGTCCCTCCTACGAGCAGTACTTC. It specifies CASSISSPSYEQYF.

This chain joins TRBV12-3 or TRBV12-4 and TRBJ1-2, with unresolved D. This CDR3 contains 11 residues. Trimming removed 3 bases at V and 8 bases at J, with 7 bases between. In DNA form, the CDR3 reads TGTGCCAGCAGTTTGTCGGGAGGCTACACCTTC. Residues: CASSLSGGYTF.

Comments on this clone: Other DNA sequences in the sample encode the same CDR3. This chain links TRBV28 with TRBJ1-3; perhaps TRBD1 as D (6 bases). This CDR3 is built from 16 residues. The germline gives CDR1 MDHEN, CDR2 SYDVKM. V lost 9 bases to trimming and J lost 2 bases, with 20 bases between them. The CDR3: CASKRGGGVAGNTIYF. CDR3 sequence (DNA): TGTGCCAGTAAGCGAGGGGGGGGAGTCGCTGGAAACACCATATATTTT.

This clone was seen a single time. The junction shows a germline mismatch at one end, possibly a read error. The chain joins TRBV28 to TRBJ1-5; no clear D. Germline lookup yields CDR1 MDHEN and CDR2 SYDVKM. The CDR3 contains 15 residues. The CDR3 reads CASILGSFSNQPQHF. The CDR3 DNA reads TGTGCCAGCATTTTAGGTAGTTTTAGCAATCAGCCCCAGCATTTT.

About this clone itself: The germline gene is not matched at one end of the junction; a read error may be the cause. This chain joins TRBV28 and TRBJ1-1, with 10 bases that match TRBD1. Germline V gene sequence: CDR1 MDHEN, CDR2 SYDVKM. The CDR3 spans 12 residues. The CDR3: CASSLWDRGAFF. CDR3 DNA: TGTGCCAGCAGTCTATGGGACAGGGGAGCTTTCTTT.

Only a few counts were recorded for this clone. The chain combines TRBV5-1 with TRBJ1-2; D gene uncertain. The CDR3 extends over 16 amino acids. In germline, CDR1 is SGHRS, CDR2 YFSETQ. The ends were cut back, 0 bases at V and 1 base at J, with 13 bases in the middle. The CDR3 DNA is TGCGCCAGCAGCTTGGATACACCTTCTTTTAACTATGGCTACACCTTC. Encoded protein: CASSLDTPSFNYGYTF. Variable domain in full (rest from reference TRBV5-1 and TRBJ1-2): KAGVTQTPRYLIKTRGQQVTLSCSPISGHRSVSWYQQTPGQGLQFLFEYFSETQRNKGNFPGRFSGRQFSNSRSEMNVSTLELGDSALYLCASSLDTPSFNYGYTFGSGTRLTVV.

The chain uses TRBV19 and TRBJ2-7; TRBD1 agrees at 8 bases. V gave up 4 bases and J gave up 3 bases; unmatched junction bases: 8. The CDR3 is made up of 15 amino acids. Germline V gene data show CDR1 as LNHDA and CDR2 as SQIVND (reference sequence). The CDR3 region has the DNA TGTGCCAGTAGTAAAGGGGTCGGGACAGGCTACGAGCAGTACTTC. It specifies CASSKGVGTGYEQYF.

This chain joins TRBV6-6 and TRBJ2-2; D perhaps matches TRBD2 (5 bases). The CDR3 consists of 16 residues. In germline, CDR1 is MNHNY, CDR2 SVGAGI (reference sequence). The germline V and J ends were trimmed by 4 bases and 0 bases, with 12 bases remaining between them. The CDR3 DNA follows: TGTGCCAGCAGTTCCGAGGGAGCGACGAACACCGGGGAGCTGTTTTTT. Encoded protein: CASSSEGATNTGELFF.

V usage is TRBV28 and J usage is TRBJ1-1; D is unclear. V shed 5 bases and J shed 1 base, with 8 bases lying between them. From germline, CDR1 is MDHEN and CDR2 SYDVKM. The CDR3 spans 13 residues. Here the CDR3 reads CASSPVKNTEAFF. The CDR3 bases are TGTGCCAGCAGTCCGGTCAAGAACACTGAAGCTTTCTTT.

The chain uses TRBV4-2 and TRBJ1-1, with D possibly TRBD1 on 6 matching bases. V lost 4 bases and J 1 base, leaving 13 bases between the germline ends. This CDR3 has 15 amino acids. Germline V gene data show CDR1 as LGHNA and CDR2 as YNFKEQ. CDR3 sequence: CASSPTGRGNTEAFF. The CDR3 nucleotides read TGTGCCAGCAGCCCGACAGGCAGGGGGAACACTGAAGCTTTCTTT.

The J gene is TRBJ1-2, the V gene TRBV2; a weak D match, TRBD1 (5 bases). Trimming left V 9 bases short and J 1 base short, with 12 bases between. The CDR3 sequence is 13 residues long. Germline lookup yields CDR1 SNHLY and CDR2 FYNNEI. The CDR3 is CASVLGVNYGYTF. CDR3 DNA sequence: TGTGCCAGTGTTTTAGGGGTTAACTATGGCTACACCTTC. Full variable domain (remainder filled in from reference TRBV2 and TRBJ1-2): EPEVTQTPSHQVTQMGQEVILRCVPISNHLYFYWYRQILGQKVEFLVSFYNNEISEKSEIFDDQFSVERPDGSNFTLKIRSTKLEDSAMYFCASVLGVNYGYTFGSGTRLTVV.

The chain has TRBV11-1 and TRBJ2-1, with D tentatively TRBD1 (5 bases). Trimming stripped 6 bases from V and 8 bases from J, with 14 bases between. CDR1 is SGHAT, CDR2 FQDESV, per germline (reference sequence). This CDR3 region has 13 residues. Written as DNA, the CDR3 is TGTGCCAGCAGGCGGACATCGGCCTATGAGCAGTTCTTC. Residues: CASRRTSAYEQFF.

The J gene is TRBJ1-2, the V gene TRBV2, with 9 bases lining up with TRBD1. Per the germline V gene, CDR1 is SNHLY and CDR2 is FYNNEI. The CDR3 extends over 15 amino acids. Trimming at V came to 6 bases and at J to 8 bases, leaving 13 bases not matched to a gene. The CDR3 nucleotides read TGTGCCAGCAGGGAACAGGGGGCGAAAGCTGACGGCTACACCTTC. This encodes CASREQGAKADGYTF.

This chain joins TRBV5-6 and TRBJ1-4, with D possibly TRBD1 on 6 matching bases. Looked up from germline, CDR1 is SGHDT and CDR2 is YYEEEE. V was clipped by 1 base and J by 8 bases, with 9 bases between them. The CDR3 consists of 13 residues. The CDR3 region has the DNA TGTGCCAGCAGCTTGACAGGGTGGGAAAAACTGTTTTTT. This codes for CASSLTGWEKLFF.

The rearrangement joins TRBV10-3 to TRBJ1-1, with D possibly being TRBD1 (6 bases). The CDR3 is made up of 14 amino acids. CDR1 is ENHRY, CDR2 SYGVKD, per germline. With 6 bases removed from V and 3 bases from J, the gap between germline ends came to 14 bases. The CDR3 sequence: CAIRRGGADTEAFF. The CDR3, as DNA: TGTGCCATCAGGCGGGGGGGCGCGGACACTGAAGCTTTCTTT.

The chain links TRBV7-9 to TRBJ2-1; 8 bases line up with TRBD2. The CDR3 sequence is 13 residues long. The germline V gene encodes CDR1 SEHNR and CDR2 FQNEAQ (reference sequence). V shed 2 bases, J shed 14 bases, and the junction held 8 bases outside the gene matches. The CDR3 reads CASSLLRDGREFF. CDR3 coding DNA: TGTGCCAGCAGCTTATTAAGGGACGGGAGGGAGTTCTTC.

The chain's CDR3 is CAWSVLLRAEGEQFF. In DNA form, the CDR3 reads TGTGCCTGGAGTGTACTTTTGCGGGCGGAGGGTGAGCAGTTCTTC. This rearrangement joins TRBV30 to TRBJ2-1, with D tentatively TRBD2 (6 bases). CDR3 length equals 15 residues. V lost 0 bases and J lost 9, with 18 bases in between. Germline values: CDR1 GTSNPN, CDR2 SVGIG (reference sequence).

This clone appeared a single time. CDR3 amino acids: CASRRGQPLNQPQHF. CDR3 sequence (DNA): TGTGCCAGCAGAAGGGGACAACCCTTGAATCAGCCCCAGCATTTT. The rearrangement joins TRBV28 to TRBJ1-5; weak D call: TRBD1 (6 bases). Germline V gene sequence: CDR1 MDHEN, CDR2 SYDVKM. The germline V and J ends were trimmed by 6 bases and 4 bases, with 16 bases remaining between them. There are 15 residues in the CDR3.

In DNA, the CDR3 is TGTGCCAGCAGTGCCGGGACTCAAGCTAACTATGGCTACACCTTC. It translates to CASSAGTQANYGYTF. The chain carries TRBV27 and TRBJ1-2, with D maybe TRBD1 (5 bases). Trimming pared 5 bases from V and 0 bases from J, leaving 13 bases between. This CDR3 has 15 residues. The germline V gene encodes CDR1 MNHEY and CDR2 SMNVEV (reference sequence).

This chain links TRBV7-9 with TRBJ1-5; TRBD1 is a possible D gene (6 bases). This CDR3 comprises 12 residues. Germline loops: CDR1 SEHNR, CDR2 FQNEAQ (reference sequence). V lost 9 bases, J lost 5 bases, and 11 bases lay in between. The CDR3: CASQQGDQPQHF. The CDR3 coding sequence is TGTGCCAGTCAACAGGGAGATCAGCCCCAGCATTTT.

The count of this clone is one. The chain combines TRBV6-1 with TRBJ1-4; D may be TRBD1 (5 bases). Germline CDR1 reads MNHNS; CDR2 reads SASEGT. The V gene lost 2 bases and the J gene lost 4 bases, with 17 bases spanning the gap. CDR3 length: 17 residues. As DNA, the CDR3 is TGTGCCAGCAGTGAAACCGGGGGGAGGCTACTTAATGAAAAACTGTTTTTT. Its protein is CASSETGGRLLNEKLFF.

V usage is TRBV19 and J usage is TRBJ1-6; 12 bases align to TRBD1. The junction had 5 bases not matched to a gene; V was cut back by 5 bases and J by 9 bases. The CDR3 is made up of 15 amino acids. CDR1 is LNHDA, CDR2 SQIVND, per germline (reference sequence). CDR3 loop: CASSEGQGARSPLHF. Written as DNA, the CDR3 is TGTGCCAGTAGTGAGGGACAGGGGGCGCGTTCACCCCTCCACTTT. Together with reference TRBV19 and TRBJ1-6, the CDR3 gives the full variable domain: DGGITQSPKYLFRKEGQNVTLSCEQNLNHDAMYWYRQDPGQGLRLIYYSQIVNDFQKGDIAEGYSVSREKKESFPLTVTSAQKNPTAFYLCASSEGQGARSPLHFGNGTRLTVT.

The J gene is TRBJ2-2, the V gene TRBV11-3, with 7 bases lining up with TRBD1. CDR3 length: 14 residues. CDR1 SGHNT and CDR2 YENEEA come from the germline V gene. V was pared by 4 bases and J by 8 bases, with 7 bases of the junction left unmatched. The CDR3 reads CASSYDRVTGELFF. The CDR3 bases are TGTGCCAGCAGCTACGACAGGGTCACGGGGGAGCTGTTTTTT.

J is TRBJ1-1 and V is TRBV6-1; tentative D call: TRBD1 (5 bases). V lost 5 bases and J 1 base, leaving 14 bases between the germline ends. The CDR3 has 15 amino acids. Germline V gene lookup returns CDR1 MNHNS and CDR2 SASEGT. The CDR3 region has the DNA TGTGCCAGCAGTTCTCCCCCGACAGCGAACACTGAAGCTTTCTTT. Protein: CASSSPPTANTEAFF.

The chain recombines TRBV18 with TRBJ2-2, with 13 bases that match TRBD2. The V segment lost 6 bases and the J segment 2 bases; nucleotides outside the gene matches: 12. The CDR3 loop spans 19 amino acids. Germline CDR1 reads KGHSH; CDR2 reads LQKENI. The CDR3 nucleotides read TGTGCCAGCTCCCAACGGACTAGCGGGAGATACCCAAACACCGGGGAGCTGTTTTTT. It codes for CASSQRTSGRYPNTGELFF. Full variable domain (remainder filled in from reference TRBV18 and TRBJ2-2): NAGVMQNPRHLVRRRGQEARLRCSPMKGHSHVYWYRQLPEEGLKFMVYLQKENIIDESGMPKERFSAEFPKEGPSILRIQQVVRGDSAAYFCASSQRTSGRYPNTGELFFGEGSRLTVL.